A single sample gave rise to the 24 T cell receptor beta chains below, sequenced in a study of tissue T cells after allogeneic stem cell transplantation (dated by TCRdb to between 2021 and 2024). The method behind the library was the immunoSEQ multiplex PCR assay. The table comes from immuneACCESS by way of TCRdb, which keeps in-frame sequences with V and J called. Part of the clones is missing from these tables; in studies checked, under half for an unresolved V gene and the rest for unknown reasons. The sample table records more than 9,500 clones; over 55% of these occur just once. Over 9.5% of the sample goes to the ten largest clones. Explained via the paper, the time point label denotes: human tissue collected at research (rapid) autopsy. The sequencing used tissue from the jejunum, collected at autopsy. The receptors shown here come from a woman aged 18-50 years with breast cancer.

The chain uses TRBV9 and TRBJ1-2; 9 bases align to TRBD1. CDR1 is SGDLS and CDR2 is YYNGEE in the germline V gene. Germline trimming cut 2 bases from V and 8 bases from J; bases unmatched to any gene: 1. CDR3 size: 12 residues. The CDR3 loop is CASSVGQGGYTF. The CDR3, as DNA: TGTGCCAGCAGCGTGGGACAGGGAGGCTACACCTTC.

The chain uses TRBV7-2 and TRBJ1-2; 10 bases line up with TRBD1. Germline assignment: CDR1 SGHTA and CDR2 FQGNSA. The J segment lost 4 bases and the V segment lost 2 bases, leaving 13 bases of the junction unmatched. The CDR3 is 18 residues long. CDR3 residues: CASSLSNGETGGAYGYTF. The CDR3 nucleotides are TGTGCCAGCAGCTTATCAAATGGCGAGACAGGGGGCGCCTATGGCTACACCTTC. Together with reference TRBV7-2 and TRBJ1-2, the CDR3 gives the full variable domain: GAGVSQSPSNKVTEKGKDVELRCDPISGHTALYWYRQSLGQGLEFLIYFQGNSAPDKSGLPSDRFSAERTGGSVSTLTIQRTQQEDSAVYLCASSLSNGETGGAYGYTFGSGTRLTVV.

The rearrangement links TRBV19 to TRBJ1-1, with no clear D. The CDR3 has 12 residues. V lost 2 bases, J lost 9 bases, and 10 bases lay in between. CDR1 is LNHDA and CDR2 is SQIVND in the germline V gene (reference sequence). The CDR3 sequence: CASSIRQSQAFF. CDR3 sequence (DNA): TGTGCCAGTAGTATACGACAATCCCAAGCTTTCTTT. Combining the CDR3 with reference TRBV19 and TRBJ1-1 gives the whole variable domain DGGITQSPKYLFRKEGQNVTLSCEQNLNHDAMYWYRQDPGQGLRLIYYSQIVNDFQKGDIAEGYSVSREKKESFPLTVTSAQKNPTAFYLCASSIRQSQAFFGQGTRLTVV.

This clone has only a few counts. The chain joins TRBV11-2 to TRBJ2-1; TRBD2 matches 9 bases. Germline assignment: CDR1 SGHAT and CDR2 FQNNGV. This CDR3 has 14 residues. Trimming at V came to 5 bases and at J to 6 bases, leaving 5 bases not matched to a gene. The CDR3 reads CASSTEREVNEQFF. The CDR3, as DNA: TGTGCCAGCAGCACCGAGCGGGAGGTCAATGAGCAGTTCTTC.

This chain uses TRBV5-1 with TRBJ1-5; D uncertain. The CDR3 consists of 15 residues. Per the germline V gene, CDR1 is SGHRS and CDR2 is YFSETQ. V dropped 1 base and J dropped 2 bases, with 10 bases sitting between them. The CDR3 spells CASSLNLEGNQPQHF. CDR3 in DNA: TGCGCCAGCAGCTTGAACCTTGAGGGCAATCAGCCCCAGCATTTT.

The rearrangement joins TRBV29-1 to TRBJ1-2; the D gene is possibly TRBD1 (5 bases). The CDR3 length is 13 residues. Germline V lookup: CDR1 SQVTM, CDR2 ANQGSEA. V shed 4 bases and J shed 5 bases, with 14 bases lying between them. CDR3 region: CSVVVGAQYGYTF. As DNA, the CDR3 is TGCAGCGTTGTGGTCGGGGCCCAGTATGGCTACACCTTC.

The chain combines TRBV29-1 with TRBJ2-1; D is perhaps TRBD2 (5 bases). The germline CDR1 and CDR2 sequences are SQVTM and ANQGSEA. The V end lost 3 bases, the J end lost 3 bases, and 9 bases lay between the germline ends. The CDR3 is 13 amino acids. The CDR3 bases are TGCAGCGTTGACGAGGGCTACTACAATGAGCAGTTCTTC. Translating it yields CSVDEGYYNEQFF.

V is TRBV5-1 and J is TRBJ2-5; TRBD1 is a possible D gene (6 bases). Germline V CDR1 and CDR2: SGHRS, YFSETQ. The ends were cut back, 2 bases at V and 2 bases at J, with 7 bases in the middle. This CDR3 region has 13 residues. DNA for the CDR3: TGCGCCAGCAGCTTACAGGGTCAAGAGACCCAGTACTTC. Encoded protein: CASSLQGQETQYF.

J is TRBJ2-5 and V is TRBV28, with D hard to call. The length of the CDR3 is 12 residues. Trimming left V 3 bases short and J 6 bases short, with 8 bases between. Germline loops: CDR1 MDHEN, CDR2 SYDVKM. The CDR3 reads CASSLVEKTQYF. CDR3 bases: TGTGCCAGCAGTTTGGTTGAAAAGACCCAGTACTTC.

Here the CDR3 DNA reads TGTGCCAGCAGTTTTAGTCAGGGGGGCGAAGCTTTCTTT. This encodes CASSFSQGGEAFF. The V and J genes are TRBV12-3 or TRBV12-4 and TRBJ1-1, with 7 bases aligning to TRBD1. The CDR3 sequence is 13 residues long. The trim removed 3 bases at V and 8 bases at J, leaving 6 bases unmatched.

This chain links TRBV5-6 with TRBJ1-2; D uncertain. Trimming cost V 3 bases and J 0 bases, with 18 bases left between them. The CDR3 has 17 residues. Germline assignment: CDR1 SGHDT and CDR2 YYEEEE. The CDR3 DNA sequence: TGTGCCAGCAGCTCGTACCTAAGGCACCTCGCTAACTATGGCTACACCTTC. It translates to CASSSYLRHLANYGYTF.

A single count supports this clone. This rearrangement joins TRBV4-1 to TRBJ2-1; D not certain. Trimming removed 1 base at V and 6 bases at J, with 13 bases between. This CDR3 is 15 amino acids long. Germline loops: CDR1 MGHRA, CDR2 YSYEKL. Here the CDR3 reads CASSQGINRVNEQFF. As DNA, the CDR3 is TGCGCCAGCAGCCAAGGAATTAATCGGGTCAATGAGCAGTTCTTC.

For the CDR3, the DNA is TGTGCCAGCAGCGGAGATACGCAGTATTTT. Its translation is CASSGDTQYF. J is TRBJ2-3 and V is TRBV7-6, with D unclear. Germline loops: CDR1 SGHVS, CDR2 FNYEAQ. V was pared by 5 bases and J by 5 bases, with 2 bases between. The CDR3 runs to 10 residues. Variable domain in full (rest from reference TRBV7-6 and TRBJ2-3): GAGVSQSPRYKVTKRGQDVALRCDPISGHVSLYWYRQALGQGPEFLTYFNYEAQQDKSGLPNDRFSAERPEGSISTLTIQRTEQRDSAMYRCASSGDTQYFGPGTRLTVL.

V usage is TRBV19 and J usage is TRBJ1-5, with a weak D call TRBD1 (5 bases). The CDR3 is made up of 14 amino acids. Germline loops: CDR1 LNHDA, CDR2 SQIVND (reference sequence). The V end was cut by 3 bases, the J end by 6 bases, with 12 bases between. The CDR3 bases are TGTGCCAGTAGTATTTGGGGGTCCTTTCAGCCCCAGCATTTT. It translates to CASSIWGSFQPQHF.

This chain links TRBV25-1 with TRBJ2-3, with D maybe TRBD2 (6 bases). Germline values: CDR1 MGHDK, CDR2 SYGVNS. The CDR3 sequence is 14 residues long. The V end lost 7 bases, the J end lost 1 base, and 12 bases lay between the germline ends. The DNA for the CDR3 is TGTGCCAGCATTGATCCGGGGGGCACAGATACGCAGTATTTT. Residues: CASIDPGGTDTQYF.

In this sample, this clone turned up a few times. The chain couples TRBV6-2 or TRBV6-3 to TRBJ2-6, with no clear D. The CDR3 contains 15 residues. Germline V gene lookup returns CDR1 MNHEY and CDR2 SVGEGT. Trimming cost V 4 bases and J 0 bases, with 7 bases left between them. In DNA, the CDR3 is TGTGCCAGCAGTTTCGCGAGCTCTGGGGCCAACGTCCTGACTTTC. It yields the protein CASSFASSGANVLTF.

This clone showed up just a few times. CDR3 sequence: CASSYWASTGELFF. The CDR3 DNA sequence: TGTGCCAGCAGTTACTGGGCGAGCACCGGGGAGCTGTTTTTT. The chain combines TRBV6-5 with TRBJ2-2; D call uncertain. The CDR3 loop spans 14 amino acids. Germline assignment: CDR1 MNHEY and CDR2 SVGAGI. Trimming removed 1 base at V and 4 bases at J, with 7 bases between.

This clone was picked up a small number of times. The chain recombines TRBV5-6 with TRBJ2-7; the match to TRBD1 covers 8 bases. Germline trimming cut 4 bases from V and 3 bases from J; bases unmatched to any gene: 12. In germline, CDR1 is SGHDT, CDR2 YYEEEE. The CDR3 covers 16 residues. The CDR3 nucleotides read TGTGCCAGCAGCACCCATAAGGACAGGGAGTACTACGAGCAGTACTTC. Translation: CASSTHKDREYYEQYF.

The DNA of the CDR3 is TGTGCCAGCTCTCCCGGGACAGGTGGAGATACGCAGTATTTT. Translating gives CASSPGTGGDTQYF. The J gene is TRBJ2-3, the V gene TRBV18; TRBD1 aligns across 8 bases. The junction had 7 bases not matched to a gene; V was cut back by 6 bases and J by 5 bases. This CDR3 comprises 14 residues. In germline, CDR1 is KGHSH, CDR2 LQKENI. The variable domain in full, completed from reference TRBV18 and TRBJ2-3, reads NAGVMQNPRHLVRRRGQEARLRCSPMKGHSHVYWYRQLPEEGLKFMVYLQKENIIDESGMPKERFSAEFPKEGPSILRIQQVVRGDSAAYFCASSPGTGGDTQYFGPGTRLTVL.

The chain links TRBV5-1 to TRBJ1-2, with 9 bases lining up with TRBD1. The V gene's germline CDR1 is SGHRS and CDR2 YFSETQ. The CDR3 length is 15 residues. With V trimmed by 4 bases and J by 4 bases, 8 bases remained unmatched. The CDR3 reads CASSPDRGGSYGYTF. Written as DNA, the CDR3 is TGCGCCAGCAGCCCGGACAGGGGAGGAAGCTATGGCTACACCTTC. Drawing the rest from reference TRBV5-1 and TRBJ1-2, the complete variable domain is KAGVTQTPRYLIKTRGQQVTLSCSPISGHRSVSWYQQTPGQGLQFLFEYFSETQRNKGNFPGRFSGRQFSNSRSEMNVSTLELGDSALYLCASSPDRGGSYGYTFGSGTRLTVV.

This chain links TRBV3-1 (or the pseudogene TRBV3-2) with TRBJ2-3, with 11 bases aligning to TRBD2. Germline assignment: CDR1 LGHDT and CDR2 YNNKEL (reference sequence). V shed 4 bases and J 1 base; nucleotides not matched to a gene: 7. The CDR3 extends over 17 amino acids. The CDR3: CASSPLGTSGRTDTQYF. In DNA form, the CDR3 reads TGTGCCAGCAGCCCGCTTGGGACTAGCGGCCGCACAGATACGCAGTATTTT.

This chain uses TRBV5-1 with TRBJ2-7; 15 nucleotides line up with TRBD2. The germline V gene encodes CDR1 SGHRS and CDR2 YFSETQ. V lost 4 bases, J lost 4 bases, and 3 bases stayed unmatched. This CDR3 region has 15 residues. The CDR3 DNA follows: TGCGCCAGCAGCACGGGACTAGCGGGAGGATACGAGCAGTACTTC. Its protein product is CASSTGLAGGYEQYF. The entire variable domain, with the rest obtained from reference TRBV5-1 and TRBJ2-7, is as follows: KAGVTQTPRYLIKTRGQQVTLSCSPISGHRSVSWYQQTPGQGLQFLFEYFSETQRNKGNFPGRFSGRQFSNSRSEMNVSTLELGDSALYLCASSTGLAGGYEQYFGPGTRLTVT.

This clone rates as medium-sized. The chain recombines TRBV28 with TRBJ2-7; weak D call: TRBD2 (6 bases). V was trimmed by 7 bases and J by 7 bases, leaving 14 bases between them. This CDR3 has 12 amino acids. CDR1 is MDHEN, CDR2 SYDVKM, per germline. CDR3 sequence (DNA): TGTGCCAGCAAGCAGCCCGCGGGGGAGCAGTACTTC. This encodes CASKQPAGEQYF.

This clone appeared once. The chain couples TRBV30 to TRBJ2-7; 8 bases map to TRBD1. The CDR3 has 14 amino acids. The V segment lost 4 bases and the J segment 1 base; nucleotides outside the gene matches: 6. CDR1 and CDR2 from the germline V gene are GTSNPN and SVGIG (reference sequence). CDR3: CAWIKQGVSYEQYF. The CDR3 DNA is TGTGCCTGGATTAAACAGGGGGTTTCCTACGAGCAGTACTTC.